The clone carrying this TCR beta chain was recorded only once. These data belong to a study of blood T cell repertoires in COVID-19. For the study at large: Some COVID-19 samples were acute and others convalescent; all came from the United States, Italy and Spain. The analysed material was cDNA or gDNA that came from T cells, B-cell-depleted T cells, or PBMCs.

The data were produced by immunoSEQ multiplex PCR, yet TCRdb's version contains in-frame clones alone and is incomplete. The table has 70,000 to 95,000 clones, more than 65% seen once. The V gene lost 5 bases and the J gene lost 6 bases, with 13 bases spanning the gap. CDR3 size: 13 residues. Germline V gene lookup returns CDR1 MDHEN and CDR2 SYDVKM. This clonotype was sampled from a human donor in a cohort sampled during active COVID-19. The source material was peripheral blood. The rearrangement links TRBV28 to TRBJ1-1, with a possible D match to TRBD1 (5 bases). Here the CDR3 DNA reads TGTGCCAGCAGTATCCAGGGTCCCTCTGAAGCTTTCTTT. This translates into CASSIQGPSEAFF. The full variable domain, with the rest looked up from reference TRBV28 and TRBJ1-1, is DVKVTQSSRYLVKRTGEKVFLECVQDMDHENMFWYRQDPGLGLRLIYFSYDVKMKEKGDIPEGYSVSREKKERFSLILESASTNQTSMYLCASSIQGPSEAFFGQGTRLTVV.